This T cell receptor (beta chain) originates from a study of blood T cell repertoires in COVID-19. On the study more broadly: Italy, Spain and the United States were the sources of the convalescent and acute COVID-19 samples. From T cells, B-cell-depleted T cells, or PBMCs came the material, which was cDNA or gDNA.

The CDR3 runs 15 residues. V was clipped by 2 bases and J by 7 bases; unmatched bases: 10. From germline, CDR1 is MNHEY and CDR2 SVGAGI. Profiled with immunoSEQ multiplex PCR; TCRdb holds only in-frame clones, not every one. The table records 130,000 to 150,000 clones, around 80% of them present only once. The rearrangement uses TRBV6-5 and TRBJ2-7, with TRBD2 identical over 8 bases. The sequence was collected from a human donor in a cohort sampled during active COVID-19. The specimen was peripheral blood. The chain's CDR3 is CASSYVRGGIGEQYF. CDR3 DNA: TGTGCCAGCAGTTACGTACGGGGGGGGATAGGGGAGCAGTACTTC.